The 4 T cell receptor beta chains given below trace back to one sample, sequenced in a study of T-cell reconstitution after alpha-beta-depleted transplantation in children. During its preparation, the TCRbeta library received unique molecular identifiers. TCRdb recomputed calls from the PCR reads with MiXCR, one row per CDR3 protein. The sample includes fewer than 550,000 distinct CDR3 sequences, about an eighth of them seen just once. The sample here was PBMCs, mostly from graft donor cells, taken 180 days after TCRalphabeta/CD19-depleted stem cell transplant. The receptors were sampled from a female patient under 10 years old who had a stem cell transplant for aplastic anemia, so the T cells may come from the graft donor.

As regards this clonotype: The junction does not match germline at one end; this may be a read error. This chain connects TRBV25-1 to TRBJ1-1; D is ambiguous. The CDR3 spans 14 residues. Per the germline V gene, CDR1 is MGHDK and CDR2 is SYGVNS. This CDR3 reads CASTEFGSRPEAFF. DNA of the CDR3: TGTGCCAGCACTGAATTCGGGAGCCGGCCTGAAGCTTTCTTT.

The genes are TRBV20-1 and TRBJ2-1, with TRBD2 matching 10 bases. With V trimmed by 5 bases and J by 4 bases, 5 bases remained unmatched. The CDR3 contains 14 residues. Germline V gives CDR1 DFQATT, CDR2 SNEGSKA (reference sequence). The CDR3 region has the DNA TGCAGTGCTGCCGGGACTAGCGTATACAATGAGCAGTTCTTC. Its protein product is CSAAGTSVYNEQFF.

The table lists this clonotype with a few counts. The rearrangement uses TRBV25-1 and TRBJ1-5; a weak D match, TRBD1 (6 bases). The germline V gene encodes CDR1 MGHDK and CDR2 SYGVNS. The CDR3 has 16 residues. V was pared by 3 bases and J by 2 bases, with 14 bases between. Here the CDR3 DNA reads TGTGCCAGCAGTGAGACAGGTGTACTAGGCAATCAGCCCCAGCATTTT. Protein sequence: CASSETGVLGNQPQHF.

This clonotype was seen more than once but under ten times. V and J are TRBV10-3 and TRBJ2-7; 10 bases fit TRBD2. V dropped 0 bases and J dropped 6; count of bases not matched to a gene: 8. This CDR3 is built from 16 residues. Per the germline V gene, CDR1 is ENHRY and CDR2 is SYGVKD. CDR3 DNA: TGTGCCATCAGTGAGTCGCTAGCGGGAGTGCTCTTCGAGCAGTACGTC. The encoded protein is CAISESLAGVLFEQYV.